One sample yielded the 9 T cell receptor beta chains listed below, sequenced in a study of T cell clonality in common variable immunodeficiency (dated by TCRdb to the mid-2010s). Overall results and qualifications from the work: Fewer deletions and N-nucleotide insertions were reportedly observed in CVID TCRbeta sequences, and highly modified clones with 13 or more V deletions were reportedly absent from CVID TCRbeta sequences.

Their recognized antigens are unknown. Libraries came from the immunoSEQ multiplex PCR assay. TCRdb carries this immuneACCESS record with in-frame sequences only. Its versions omit some clonotypes, under half of them owing to an unresolved V gene in the studies checked, with the rest unexplained. In this sample, over 30,000 clones appear, none counted once only. The leading ten clones occupy around 6.4% of the sample. The sequenced sample was peripheral blood mononuclear cells. These receptors originate from a human donor with common variable immunodeficiency.

There are many counts of this clone. The read terminates 3 residues before the CDR3 end, so the remaining end is supplied by the germline J gene. This sequence joins TRBV15 and TRBJ2-5; D ambiguous. This CDR3 is 13 amino acids long. Germline CDR1 reads LNHNV; CDR2 reads YYDKDF (reference sequence). Between the trimmed V and J ends, which lost 1 base and 5 bases, there was a span of 8 bases. The covered CDR3 bases are TGTGCCACCAGCAGAGCTCGGTTCGAGACC. Translation: CATSRARFET. The CDR3, in full, reads CATSRARFETQYF.

This clone was recorded at least ten times. The sequenced fragment ends 3 residues before the CDR3 boundary, so the rest is inferred from the germline J gene. The genes are TRBV7-2 and TRBJ1-2; possibly TRBD1 for D (5 bases). This CDR3 has 15 amino acids. V was pared by 4 bases and J by 0 bases, with 12 bases between. The germline gives CDR1 SGHTA, CDR2 FQGNSA. CDR3 DNA (partial): TGTGCCAGCAGCTGGGGACTAGAAGCTAACTATGGC. It encodes CASSWGLEANYG. The whole CDR3 sequence reads CASSWGLEANYGYTF.

This clone has only a few counts. The CDR3 is cut off 3 residues early in the read; its end comes from the germline J gene. This sequence joins TRBV7-9 and TRBJ2-7, with 8 bases matching TRBD1. The CDR3 loop spans 15 amino acids. The V gene end was trimmed by 5 bases and the J gene end by 3 bases; junction bases not matched to a gene: 9. Germline V gene lookup returns CDR1 SEHNR and CDR2 FQNEAQ (reference sequence). This CDR3 reads CASSQGTGPYYEQYF. Incomplete CDR3 DNA: TGTGCCAGCAGCCAAGGGACAGGACCGTACTACGAG. Together with reference TRBV7-9 and TRBJ2-7, the CDR3 gives the full variable domain: DTGVSQNPRHKITKRGQNVTFRCDPISEHNRLYWYRQTLGQGPEFLTYFQNEAQLEKSRLLSDRFSAERPKGSFSTLEIQRTEQGDSAMYLCASSQGTGPYYEQYFGPGTRLTVT.

This clone was observed a handful of times. The read comes to an end 3 residues before the CDR3 does, leaving the germline J gene to fill in the end. The chain is built from TRBV30 and TRBJ1-1, with a weak D call TRBD1 (5 bases). This CDR3 has 12 amino acids. Trimming pared 8 bases from V and 1 base from J, leaving 11 bases between. Germline-derived CDR1 and CDR2 are GTSNPN and SVGIG (reference sequence). The CDR3 loop reads CASRRGNTEAFF. The DNA read from the CDR3 is TGTGCCAGTCGGAGGGGGAACACTGAA.

This clone was seen a handful of times. With the read ending 3 residues before the CDR3 end, the germline J gene is used to fill in that end. This chain joins TRBV18 and TRBJ1-2; TRBD1 matches 7 bases. The germline CDR1 and CDR2 sequences are KGHSH and LQKENI. The V gene end was trimmed by 6 bases and the J gene end by 5 bases; junction bases not matched to a gene: 12. The CDR3 has 15 residues. The DNA read from the CDR3 is TGTGCCAGCTCTATCTCGGATAGGGGGCCTTATGGC. As protein: CASSISDRGPYG. The whole CDR3 is CASSISDRGPYGYTF.

This clone was observed a few times. The read is 3 residues too short to cover the CDR3 end, so that end is filled in from the germline J gene. The chain employs TRBV5-6 and TRBJ1-2, with D tentatively TRBD1 (6 bases). Germline assignment: CDR1 SGHDT and CDR2 YYEEEE. Trimming removed 3 bases at V and 0 bases at J, with 9 bases between. The CDR3 runs to 14 residues. The DNA read from the CDR3 is TGTGCCAGCAGCTCGGACAGAGCTAACTATGGC. Translation: CASSSDRANYG. The full CDR3 is CASSSDRANYGYTF.

This clone was seen more than once but under ten times. The CDR3 goes on 3 residues after the read ends, and that part is filled in from the germline J gene. This sequence joins TRBV7-9 and TRBJ2-5, with TRBD2 matching 11 bases. The germline gives CDR1 SEHNR, CDR2 FQNEAQ (reference sequence). The CDR3 loop spans 15 amino acids. V lost 2 bases to trimming and J lost 2 bases; unmatched junction nucleotides: 1. Partial CDR3 DNA: TGTGCCAGCAGCTTACTAGCGGGAGGACAAGAGACC. This translates into CASSLLAGGQET. The entire CDR3 reads CASSLLAGGQETQYF.

This clone appeared many times. The observed sequence ends 3 residues before the CDR3 terminus, with the missing tail filled in from the germline J gene. The rearrangement joins TRBV20-1 to TRBJ2-3; 11 bases map to TRBD2. V was clipped by 5 bases and J by 6 bases; unmatched bases: 10. The germline gives CDR1 DFQATT, CDR2 SNEGSKA (reference sequence). The CDR3 runs to 15 residues. The sequenced part of the CDR3 DNA is TGCAGTGCTTGGACTAGCGGGCTGCCGGGGGATACG. It yields the protein CSAWTSGLPGDT. In full, the CDR3 reads CSAWTSGLPGDTQYF.

As to this clone: The read halts 3 residues ahead of the CDR3 end, with the missing end drawn from the germline J gene. The chain links TRBV19 to TRBJ2-3; TRBD2 might be the D (5 bases). The CDR3 contains 14 residues. Germline loops: CDR1 LNHDA, CDR2 SQIVND (reference sequence). Trimming cost V 5 bases and J 1 base, with 10 bases left between them. Incomplete CDR3 DNA: TGTGCCAGTAGTGCGTGGCGGGGCACAGATACG. Protein: CASSAWRGTDT. The full CDR3 is CASSAWRGTDTQYF. Supplemented by reference TRBV19 and TRBJ2-3, the full variable domain reads DGGITQSPKYLFRKEGQNVTLSCEQNLNHDAMYWYRQDPGQGLRLIYYSQIVNDFQKGDIAEGYSVSREKKESFPLTVTSAQKNPTAFYLCASSAWRGTDTQYFGPGTRLTVL.